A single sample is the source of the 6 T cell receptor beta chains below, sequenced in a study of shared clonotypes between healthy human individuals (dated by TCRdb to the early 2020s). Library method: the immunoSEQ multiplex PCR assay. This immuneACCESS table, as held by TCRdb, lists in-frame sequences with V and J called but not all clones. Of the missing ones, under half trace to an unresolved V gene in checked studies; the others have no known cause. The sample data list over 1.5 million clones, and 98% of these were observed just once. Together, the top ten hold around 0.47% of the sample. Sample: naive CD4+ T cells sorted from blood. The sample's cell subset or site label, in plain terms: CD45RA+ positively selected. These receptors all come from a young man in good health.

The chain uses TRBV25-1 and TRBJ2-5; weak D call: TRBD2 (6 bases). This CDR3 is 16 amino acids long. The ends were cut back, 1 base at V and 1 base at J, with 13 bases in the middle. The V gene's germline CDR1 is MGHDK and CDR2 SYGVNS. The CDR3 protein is CASSELLVGSQETQYF. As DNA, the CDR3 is TGTGCCAGCAGTGAATTGCTCGTCGGGAGCCAAGAGACCCAGTACTTC.

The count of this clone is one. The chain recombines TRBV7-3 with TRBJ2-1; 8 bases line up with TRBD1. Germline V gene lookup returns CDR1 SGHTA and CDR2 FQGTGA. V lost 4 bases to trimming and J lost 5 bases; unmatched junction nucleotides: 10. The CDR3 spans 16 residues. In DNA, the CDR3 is TGTGCCAGCAGCTCTGCGACAGGGGCCGCCAACAATGAGCAGTTCTTC. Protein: CASSSATGAANNEQFF.

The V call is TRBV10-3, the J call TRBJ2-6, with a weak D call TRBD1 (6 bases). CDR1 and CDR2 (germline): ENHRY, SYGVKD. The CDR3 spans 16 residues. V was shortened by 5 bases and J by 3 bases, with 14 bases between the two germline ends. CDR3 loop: CAISTGRGGGANVLTF. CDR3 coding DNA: TGTGCCATCAGTACAGGGAGAGGCGGTGGGGCCAACGTCCTGACTTTC.

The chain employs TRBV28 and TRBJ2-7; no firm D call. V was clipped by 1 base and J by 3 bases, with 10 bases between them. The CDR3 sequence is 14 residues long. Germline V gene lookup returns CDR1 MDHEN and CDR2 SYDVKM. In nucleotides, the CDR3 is TGTGCCAGCAGTTTATCGACGGTCAGCTACGAGCAGTACTTC. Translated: CASSLSTVSYEQYF.

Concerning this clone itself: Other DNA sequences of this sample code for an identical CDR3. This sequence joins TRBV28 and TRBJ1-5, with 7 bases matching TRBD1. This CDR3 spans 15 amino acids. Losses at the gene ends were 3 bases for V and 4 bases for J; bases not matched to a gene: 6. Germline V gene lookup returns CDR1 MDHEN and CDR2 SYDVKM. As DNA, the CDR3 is TGTGCCAGCAGTTTGGAGGGGGCGGGTAATCAGCCCCAGCATTTT. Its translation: CASSLEGAGNQPQHF.

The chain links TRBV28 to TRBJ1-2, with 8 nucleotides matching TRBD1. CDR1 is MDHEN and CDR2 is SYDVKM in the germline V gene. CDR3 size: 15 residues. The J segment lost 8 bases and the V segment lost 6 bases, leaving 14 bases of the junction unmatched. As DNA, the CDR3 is TGTGCCAGCAGGTCCCCGGGACAGGCTTTGCGGGGCTACACCTTC. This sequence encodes CASRSPGQALRGYTF.